The rows below give T cell receptor beta chains drawn from one sample of a study of neurological immune-mediated disorders. TCRdb used MiXCR to reprocess the 5' RACE reads, holding one entry per CDR3 protein. The data contain fewer than 80,000 distinct CDR3 sequences, 5.2% of them singletons. The specimen sequenced was PBMCs. These receptors were taken from a young woman with multiple sclerosis. CDR3s include the opening cysteine and the closing phenylalanine or tryptophan. D genes are given only for firm matches. The size of a clone is reported for some rows only, either as once, few or many, or as a class for expanded clones.

J gene,V gene,clone size,D gene,CDR3 protein,CDR3 DNA
TRBJ1-3,TRBV6-5,many,-,CASSYKSGNTIYF,TGTGCCAGCAGTTATAAATCTGGAAACACCATATATTTT
TRBJ2-5,TRBV29-1,many,-,CSVHKGQETQYF,TGCAGCGTTCATAAGGGGCAAGAGACCCAGTACTTC
TRBJ2-1,TRBV4-1,many,TRBD2,CASSPILSGDDNEQFF,TGCGCCAGCAGCCCGATTCTTAGCGGGGACGATAATGAGCAGTTCTTC
TRBJ1-4,TRBV11-2,many,-,CASSLGFGGANEKLFF,TGTGCCAGCAGTCTCGGGTTTGGGGGGGCTAATGAAAAACTGTTTTTT
TRBJ2-1,TRBV20-1,-,TRBD2,CSAPLAGGRDNEQFF,TGCAGTGCCCCACTAGCGGGGGGGCGGGACAATGAGCAGTTCTTC
TRBJ2-1,TRBV20-1,many,TRBD2,CSLSGGGGYEQFF,TGCAGTCTTAGCGGGGGTGGTGGCTATGAGCAGTTCTTC
TRBJ1-1,TRBV10-3,-,-,CAISGEQGMNTEAFF,TGTGCCATCAGTGGAGAACAGGGAATGAACACTGAAGCTTTCTTT
TRBJ1-2,TRBV30,many,-,CAWTWTNYGYTF,TGTGCCTGGACCTGGACTAACTATGGCTACACCTTC
TRBJ1-5,TRBV6-5,many,-,CASSYSRISNQPQHF,TGTGCCAGCAGTTACTCCAGGATTAGCAATCAGCCCCAGCATTTT
TRBJ2-7,TRBV20-1,few,TRBD2,CSANPGLAPTYEQYF,TGCAGTGCTAACCCTGGACTAGCGCCTACCTACGAGCAGTACTTC
TRBJ2-5,TRBV6-6,many,-,CASRSLETQYF,TGTGCCAGCAGGAGTCTGGAGACCCAGTACTTC
TRBJ2-3,TRBV4-1,many,TRBD2,CASSLPYGGGTTLTDTQYF,TGCGCCAGCAGCCTCCCATACGGGGGGGGTACGACCCTCACAGATACGCAGTATTTT
TRBJ1-3,TRBV6-6,few,-,CAGSPAGNTIYF,TGTGCCGGATCACCGGCAGGAAACACCATATATTTT
TRBJ1-5,TRBV5-6,many,-,CASSLALGSGQPQHF,TGTGCCAGCAGCTTGGCCTTGGGATCAGGTCAGCCCCAGCATTTT
TRBJ1-1,TRBV5-1,many,-,CASSSTKLMNTEAFF,TGCGCCAGCAGCTCTACGAAACTGATGAACACTGAAGCTTTCTTT
TRBJ2-1,TRBV11-2,-,-,CASSLNPRGPDEQFF,TGTGCCAGCAGCTTAAACCCTCGGGGACCGGATGAGCAGTTCTTC
TRBJ1-5,TRBV2,many,TRBD1,CASSPTGTRYSNQPQHF,TGTGCCAGCAGTCCGACAGGGACACGTTATAGCAATCAGCCCCAGCATTTT
TRBJ1-5,TRBV20-1,few,-,CSASDGLRGAKQPQNF,TGCAGTGCTAGTGATGGCTTACGAGGGGCAAAGCAGCCCCAGAATTTT
TRBJ1-5,TRBV6-5,many,-,CASRLRQWGNQPQNF,TGTGCCAGCAGACTCCGACAGTGGGGCAATCAGCCCCAGAATTTT
TRBJ1-4,TRBV12-3/TRBV12-4,many,-,CASSRGTNEKLFF,TGTGCCAGCAGCAGGGGAACTAATGAAAAACTGTTTTTT
TRBJ2-7,TRBV7-2,many,TRBD1,CASSKDRGLSYEQYF,TGTGCCAGCAGCAAGGACAGGGGGTTATCCTACGAGCAGTACTTC
TRBJ2-7,TRBV10-3,-,-,CAISILKEQYF,TGTGCCATCAGCATACTAAAAGAGCAGTACTTC
TRBJ1-3,TRBV21-1,many,-,CASSKARTGRRSGNTIYF,TGTGCCAGCAGCAAAGCTCGGACAGGGAGACGCTCTGGAAACACCATATATTTT
TRBJ1-6,TRBV9,many,-,CASSVGGDSPLHF,TGTGCCAGCAGCGTAGGAGGGGATTCACCCCTCCACTTT
TRBJ1-6,TRBV20-1,few,-,CSARVGEDEEYNSPLNF,TGCAGTGCTAGAGTGGGGGAGGATGAAGAATATAATTCACCCCTCAACTTT
TRBJ2-1,TRBV7-2,many,TRBD2,CASSSLTRLAGYNEQFF,TGTGCCAGCAGCTCCCTAACCCGACTAGCGGGGTACAATGAGCAGTTCTTC
TRBJ1-4,TRBV20-1,many,-,CSASGGGREEKLFF,TGCAGTGCTAGCGGTGGGGGGCGCGAAGAAAAACTGTTTTTT
TRBJ1-5,TRBV4-1,many,-,CASSQVGLREVSQPQHF,TGCGCCAGCAGCCAAGTCGGTCTCAGGGAAGTTAGTCAGCCCCAGCATTTT
TRBJ2-2,TRBV7-2,many,TRBD2,CASSGRLAGGELFF,TGTGCCAGCAGCGGACGACTAGCGGGGGGGGAGCTGTTTTTT
TRBJ2-1,TRBV5-1,many,-,CASSFRTVSDNEQFF,TGCGCCAGCAGCTTTCGGACCGTGAGCGACAATGAGCAGTTCTTC
TRBJ2-7,TRBV20-1,many,TRBD1,CSAKGQGSPYEQYF,TGCAGTGCTAAGGGACAGGGAAGTCCCTACGAGCAGTACTTC
TRBJ1-4,TRBV5-1,many,-,CASSSGLDEKLFF,TGCGCCAGCAGCTCCGGATTGGACGAAAAACTGTTTTTT
TRBJ2-7,TRBV29-1,medium-sized,-,CSVVGGTEQYF,TGCAGCGTTGTTGGGGGTACCGAGCAGTACTTC
TRBJ1-5,TRBV20-1,many,-,CSVNSPNQPQHF,TGCAGTGTTAACAGCCCCAATCAGCCCCAGCATTTT
TRBJ1-4,TRBV12-3/TRBV12-4,-,-,CASSFVWGDANEKLFF,TGTGCCAGCAGTTTTGTTTGGGGGGACGCTAATGAAAAACTGTTTTTT
TRBJ1-1,TRBV18,many,-,CASSLSWGYTEAFF,TGTGCCAGCTCACTTAGTTGGGGGTACACTGAAGCTTTCTTT
TRBJ2-3,TRBV5-6,few,TRBD2,CASRLTSGGADTQYF,TGTGCCAGCAGATTGACTAGCGGGGGGGCAGATACGCAGTATTTT
TRBJ2-3,TRBV5-6,many,-,CASSVQLTDTQYF,TGTGCCAGCAGCGTGCAATTGACAGATACGCAGTATTTT
TRBJ1-4,TRBV12-3/TRBV12-4,many,TRBD1,CASSFHPGQSNEKLFF,TGTGCCAGCAGTTTCCACCCGGGACAGAGTAATGAAAAACTGTTTTTT
TRBJ2-5,TRBV5-6,few,-,CASSAPPGGIVETQYF,TGTGCCAGCAGCGCCCCCCCCGGCGGGATAGTAGAGACCCAGTACTTC
TRBJ2-5,TRBV21-1,many,-,CASSKSRAQGTQYF,TGTGCCAGCAGCAAATCCCGGGCCCAAGGGACCCAGTACTTC
TRBJ2-3,TRBV4-1,-,TRBD2,CASSQGGGFLSDTQYF,TGCGCCAGCAGCCAAGGCGGGGGGTTTTTATCGGATACGCAGTATTTT
TRBJ2-1,TRBV2,few,TRBD2,CASSLGGGKFF,TGTGCCAGCAGCCTGGGGGGGGGGAAGTTCTTC
TRBJ2-1,TRBV20-1,many,-,CSAIRPGDDEQFF,TGCAGTGCTATTCGGCCGGGGGATGATGAGCAGTTCTTC
TRBJ1-2,TRBV5-1,many,TRBD1,CASSDAQGAGGYTF,TGCGCCAGCAGCGACGCGCAGGGGGCGGGTGGCTACACCTTC
TRBJ2-1,TRBV15,many,-,CATSNTEGGKGFF,TGTGCCACCAGCAATACAGAGGGGGGAAAAGGGTTCTTC
TRBJ2-2,TRBV6-6,many,-,CASSFSGELFF,TGTGCCAGCAGCTTTTCCGGGGAGCTGTTTTTT
TRBJ1-6,TRBV7-6,-,-,CASSLEKGNNSPLNF,TGTGCCAGCAGCTTAGAGAAGGGCAACAATTCACCCCTCAACTTT
TRBJ2-7,TRBV5-1,-,-,CASSLVQGGHEQYF,TGCGCCAGCAGCTTGGTACAGGGCGGCCACGAGCAGTACTTC
TRBJ1-2,TRBV7-6,-,TRBD1,CASSLGPGQGNYGYTF,TGTGCCAGCAGCTTGGGCCCGGGACAGGGGAACTATGGCTACACCTTC
TRBJ1-5,TRBV2,-,-,CASSEAGADNQPQNF,TGTGCCAGCAGTGAGGCAGGGGCTGACAATCAGCCCCAGAATTTT
TRBJ2-2,TRBV12-3/TRBV12-4,many,TRBD1,CASRDRTAQAGELFF,TGTGCCAGCAGGGACAGGACGGCTCAGGCCGGGGAGCTGTTTTTT
TRBJ2-1,TRBV12-3/TRBV12-4,many,TRBD1,CASSSGTGNQNEQFF,TGTGCCAGCAGTTCCGGGACAGGGAATCAGAATGAGCAGTTCTTC
TRBJ2-1,TRBV20-1,-,-,CSARDRVTYNEQFF,TGCAGTGCTAGAGACCGGGTAACCTACAATGAGCAGTTCTTC